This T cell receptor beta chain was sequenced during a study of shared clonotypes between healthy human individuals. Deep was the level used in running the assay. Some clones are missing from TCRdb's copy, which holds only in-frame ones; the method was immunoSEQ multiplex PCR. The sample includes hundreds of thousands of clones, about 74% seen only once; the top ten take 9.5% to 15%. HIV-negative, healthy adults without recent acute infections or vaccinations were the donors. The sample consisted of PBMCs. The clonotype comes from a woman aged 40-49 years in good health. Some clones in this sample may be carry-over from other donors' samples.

CDR3 sequence (DNA): TGCGCCAGCACCCGGGACAGGGGAGGGGGCACTGAAGCTTTCTTT. Translated: CASTRDRGGGTEAFF. This rearrangement joins TRBV5-1 to TRBJ1-1; 10 nucleotides align to TRBD1. V lost 6 bases to trimming and J lost 4 bases; unmatched junction nucleotides: 9. CDR1 is SGHRS and CDR2 is YFSETQ in the germline V gene. The CDR3 has 15 amino acids.